Included here is one T cell receptor beta chain sequence, with context. Antigen unknown. Adult Caucasians living in Nashville, Tennessee made up all of the donors. This CDR3 spans 16 amino acids. CDR1 is LNHNV and CDR2 is YYDKDF in the germline V gene (reference sequence). The J segment lost 8 bases and the V segment lost 0 bases, leaving 7 bases of the junction unmatched. This record belongs to a study of shared clonotypes between healthy human individuals. Study summary: A couple of female and three male donors aged 18 to 49 were enrolled.

Sorted-subset replicate PCRs used roughly 220 ng DNA, roughly 28,000 T cell genomes. The protocol was immunoSEQ multiplex PCR, while the TCRdb copy is restricted to in-frame clones and leaves out a portion. The table lists 1,400,000 or so clones, around 98.5% of them singletons. Study-level results: Generation probability values for non-shared clonotypes were lower than those for clonotypes shared by all four donors.

The TCR was taken from a man younger than 40 in good health. The chain carries TRBV15 and TRBJ2-1; TRBD2 aligns across 10 bases. The sequenced material came from naive CD4+ T cells sorted from blood. As for subset: CD45RA+ positively selected. Here the CDR3 reads CATSRDRAGGPDEQFF. The DNA of the CDR3 is TGTGCCACCAGCAGAGATCGAGCGGGAGGGCCGGATGAGCAGTTCTTC.